The source of this T cell receptor beta chain is a study of OX40 agonist ivuxolimab in advanced cancers. Sequencing used immunoSEQ multiplex PCR; TCRdb keeps in-frame clones, though not all of them. The sample consists of around 6,000 clones, about 70% of them appearing once. Trimming cost V 3 bases and J 1 base; bases outside gene matches: 3. CDR1 and CDR2 (germline): MNHEY, SMNVEV (reference sequence). The CDR3 runs 15 residues. The input for sequencing was CD4+ or CD8+ T cells sorted from blood, taken in a trial of the OX40 agonist ivuxolimab. The chain uses TRBV27 and TRBJ2-5; 9 nucleotides match TRBD2. The sequence derives from an adult with an advanced solid tumor such as melanoma, head and neck, liver or kidney cancer. For the CDR3, the DNA is TGTGCCAGCAGTTTGTCGACTAGCGGCCAAGAGACCCAGTACTTC. It codes for CASSLSTSGQETQYF.